This T cell receptor (beta chain) emerged from a study of OX40 agonist ivuxolimab in advanced cancers. Overall study: A history of anti-PD-1, anti-PD-L1 or anti-CTLA-4 therapy was acceptable, and about 37% had some.

V shed 2 bases, J shed 4 bases, and the junction held 10 bases outside the gene matches. CDR1 SGHVS and CDR2 FQNEAQ come from the germline V gene. CDR3 length equals 16 residues. As to this clone: What it binds is not known.

Study-level results: Both CD4+ and CD8+ T cell populations in blood had undergone clonal expansion by week 6 at 0.1 to 3.0 mg/kg.

The table came from immunoSEQ multiplex PCR; TCRdb's copy has only in-frame clones and leaves some out. This table holds around 31,000 clones, roughly four fifths found once. Material: CD4+ or CD8+ T cells sorted from blood, obtained in a trial of the OX40 agonist ivuxolimab. V and J are TRBV7-8 and TRBJ2-7; 8 nucleotides match TRBD1. This receptor was identified in an adult with an advanced solid tumor such as melanoma, head and neck, liver or kidney cancer. The CDR3, as DNA: TGTGCCAGCAGCTTATTCAGGGGACAGGCGATTTACGAGCAGTACTTC. This codes for CASSLFRGQAIYEQYF.